A selection of T cell receptor beta chains follows, all from one sample in a study of PD-L1 blockade in urothelial cancer. Generated by immunoSEQ multiplex PCR, the TCRdb table keeps only in-frame clones and is missing some. The sample records 70,000 or so clones, 85% to 90% being singletons. The source was PBMCs, collected around atezolizumab (anti-PD-L1) treatment. The receptors come from a man in his 60s with urothelial cancer. CDR3s include the opening cysteine and the closing phenylalanine or tryptophan. Each record gives: D gene, clone size, J gene, V gene, CDR3 DNA, CDR3 protein. A D gene is named only where the DNA matches it firmly. Some rows have no size entry. The others give once, few or many, or a class for an expanded clone.

d_call: NA; clone_size: NA; j_call: TRBJ2-2; v_call: TRBV6-5; cdr3_nt: TGTGCCAGCCGACTGTTCACCGGGGAGCTGTTTTTT; cdr3_aa: CASRLFTGELFF
d_call: TRBD2; clone_size: NA; j_call: TRBJ2-5; v_call: TRBV25-1; cdr3_nt: TGTGCCAGCAGTGAACTAGCGGGAGGGGGAACTGAGACCCAGTACTTC; cdr3_aa: CASSELAGGGTETQYF
d_call: NA; clone_size: NA; j_call: TRBJ1-5; v_call: TRBV2; cdr3_nt: TGTGCCAGCAGTGGAGGGACTCCCAACCCCAATCAGCCCCAGCATTTT; cdr3_aa: CASSGGTPNPNQPQHF
d_call: NA; clone_size: NA; j_call: TRBJ1-2; v_call: TRBV11-2; cdr3_nt: TGTGCCAGCAGCGCACGGTACCGCAGCGGGTTAGGCTATGGCTACACCTTC; cdr3_aa: CASSARYRSGLGYGYTF
d_call: TRBD2; clone_size: NA; j_call: TRBJ2-3; v_call: TRBV27; cdr3_nt: TGTGCCAGCAGTACCCCGGGACTAGCTTTAGATACGCAGTATTTT; cdr3_aa: CASSTPGLALDTQYF
d_call: TRBD2; clone_size: NA; j_call: TRBJ2-2; v_call: TRBV11-2; cdr3_nt: TGTGCCAGCAGCGTTCCGGGACTAGGGGCCGGGGAGCTGTTTTTT; cdr3_aa: CASSVPGLGAGELFF
d_call: TRBD1; clone_size: NA; j_call: TRBJ2-1; v_call: TRBV5-6; cdr3_nt: TGTGCCAGCAGCTCACAGGGGAACAATGAGCAGTTCTTC; cdr3_aa: CASSSQGNNEQFF
d_call: TRBD1; clone_size: NA; j_call: TRBJ1-2; v_call: TRBV6-5; cdr3_nt: TGTGCCAGCAGTTTCGGGACAGGGGATGTCTACACCTTC; cdr3_aa: CASSFGTGDVYTF
d_call: NA; clone_size: NA; j_call: TRBJ1-6; v_call: TRBV19; cdr3_nt: TGTGCCAGTACCACGGGCTCCTATAATTCACCCCTCCACTTT; cdr3_aa: CASTTGSYNSPLHF
d_call: NA; clone_size: NA; j_call: TRBJ2-7; v_call: TRBV19; cdr3_nt: TGTGCCAGTAGTTCAGATGGGGGTGCGGGAGAGCAGTACTTC; cdr3_aa: CASSSDGGAGEQYF
d_call: TRBD1; clone_size: once; j_call: TRBJ1-2; v_call: TRBV7-2; cdr3_nt: TGTGCCAGCAGCTCGCCTCAGGGGGCAAGCTATGGCTACACCTTC; cdr3_aa: CASSSPQGASYGYTF
d_call: NA; clone_size: NA; j_call: TRBJ2-7; v_call: TRBV9; cdr3_nt: TGTGCCAGCAGCCCACAGGTTTCAGCCTACGAGCAGTACTTC; cdr3_aa: CASSPQVSAYEQYF
d_call: NA; clone_size: NA; j_call: TRBJ1-3; v_call: TRBV28; cdr3_nt: TGTGCCAGCAGTTTATCAGCGATAAAGGCCGGAAACACCATATATTTT; cdr3_aa: CASSLSAIKAGNTIYF
d_call: NA; clone_size: NA; j_call: TRBJ2-2; v_call: TRBV28; cdr3_nt: TGTGCCAGCAGTTTAAAGGCAGGCCATACCGGGGAGCTGTTTTTT; cdr3_aa: CASSLKAGHTGELFF
d_call: NA; clone_size: NA; j_call: TRBJ1-5; v_call: TRBV5-4; cdr3_nt: TGTGCCAGCAGTGTTGGGCCGTCTAATAGCAATCAGCCCCAGCATTTT; cdr3_aa: CASSVGPSNSNQPQHF
d_call: TRBD2; clone_size: NA; j_call: TRBJ2-2; v_call: TRBV18; cdr3_nt: TGTGCCAGCTCACCTCGGGGGGAGAACACCGGGGAGCTGTTTTTT; cdr3_aa: CASSPRGENTGELFF
d_call: TRBD1; clone_size: NA; j_call: TRBJ1-2; v_call: TRBV28; cdr3_nt: TGTGCCAGCAGGTCGGTTGGGACAGGGGATGGCTACACCTTC; cdr3_aa: CASRSVGTGDGYTF
d_call: NA; clone_size: NA; j_call: TRBJ1-5; v_call: TRBV15; cdr3_nt: TGTGCCACCAGCAGCGACAGACCCGCCGGTCAGCCCCAGCATTTT; cdr3_aa: CATSSDRPAGQPQHF
d_call: TRBD2; clone_size: NA; j_call: TRBJ2-3; v_call: TRBV6-1; cdr3_nt: TGTGCCAGCAGTCGGCGGGAGACAGATACGCAGTATTTT; cdr3_aa: CASSRRETDTQYF
d_call: TRBD2; clone_size: NA; j_call: TRBJ2-3; v_call: TRBV28; cdr3_nt: TGTGCCAGCAAAGCCCTTAGCGGGCTCACAGATACGCAGTATTTT; cdr3_aa: CASKALSGLTDTQYF
d_call: NA; clone_size: NA; j_call: TRBJ2-3; v_call: TRBV6-1; cdr3_nt: TGTGCCAGCAGTGAAGAAGGCAGGGTCACAGATACGCAGTATTTT; cdr3_aa: CASSEEGRVTDTQYF
d_call: TRBD2; clone_size: NA; j_call: TRBJ2-7; v_call: TRBV11-2; cdr3_nt: TGTGCCAGCAGCCCCCCCACTAGCGAGACCTCCTACGAGCAGTACTTC; cdr3_aa: CASSPPTSETSYEQYF
d_call: TRBD2; clone_size: few; j_call: TRBJ2-7; v_call: TRBV11-3; cdr3_nt: TGTGCCAGCAGCCTGACTAGCGGGAGAGCTCCAGAGCAGTACTTC; cdr3_aa: CASSLTSGRAPEQYF
d_call: NA; clone_size: NA; j_call: TRBJ2-7; v_call: TRBV9; cdr3_nt: TGTGCCAGCAGCGGCCCCAGGGTCGAGCAGTACTTC; cdr3_aa: CASSGPRVEQYF
d_call: NA; clone_size: NA; j_call: TRBJ1-5; v_call: TRBV5-1; cdr3_nt: TGCGCCAGCAGCTACGGAGACGATCAGCCCCAGCATTTT; cdr3_aa: CASSYGDDQPQHF
d_call: NA; clone_size: NA; j_call: TRBJ2-1; v_call: TRBV4-3; cdr3_nt: TGCGCCAGCAGCCAAGAGGGAGCTTCCTACAATGAGCAGTTCTTC; cdr3_aa: CASSQEGASYNEQFF
d_call: TRBD1; clone_size: NA; j_call: TRBJ1-1; v_call: TRBV6-1; cdr3_nt: TGTGCCAGCAGCGGGACAGAGAACACTGAAGCTTTCTTT; cdr3_aa: CASSGTENTEAFF
d_call: TRBD2; clone_size: NA; j_call: TRBJ2-3; v_call: TRBV28; cdr3_nt: TGTGCCAGCAGCTCGTTCCTAGCGGCTAGCACAGATACGCAGTATTTT; cdr3_aa: CASSSFLAASTDTQYF
d_call: NA; clone_size: NA; j_call: TRBJ2-2; v_call: TRBV28; cdr3_nt: TGTGCCAGCAGCTATTTCTACACCGGGGAGCTGTTTTTT; cdr3_aa: CASSYFYTGELFF
d_call: TRBD2; clone_size: NA; j_call: TRBJ2-5; v_call: TRBV10-1; cdr3_nt: TGCGCCAGCATTTCCCCTAGCGGGACAGAGACCCAGTACTTC; cdr3_aa: CASISPSGTETQYF
d_call: NA; clone_size: NA; j_call: TRBJ2-3; v_call: TRBV6-5; cdr3_nt: TGTGCCAGCAGTTACGGGGGGGCTGGCAGTACAGATACGCAGTATTTT; cdr3_aa: CASSYGGAGSTDTQYF
d_call: NA; clone_size: NA; j_call: TRBJ2-5; v_call: TRBV28; cdr3_nt: TGTGCCAGCAGGACGAGTCGGGGGTCTGGGGGTGAGACCCAGTACTTC; cdr3_aa: CASRTSRGSGGETQYF
d_call: TRBD2; clone_size: NA; j_call: TRBJ2-2; v_call: TRBV7-7; cdr3_nt: TGTGCCAGCAGCTTCCTAGCGGGAGCTGGGGGCGGGGAGCTGTTTTTT; cdr3_aa: CASSFLAGAGGGELFF
d_call: NA; clone_size: NA; j_call: TRBJ2-1; v_call: TRBV7-2; cdr3_nt: TGTGCCAGCAGCTTAGGATCTAGCCCCAATGAGCAGTTCTTC; cdr3_aa: CASSLGSSPNEQFF
d_call: NA; clone_size: NA; j_call: TRBJ1-1; v_call: TRBV29-1; cdr3_nt: TGCAGCGTCTACGACTGGGTTGGCACTGAAGCTTTCTTT; cdr3_aa: CSVYDWVGTEAFF
d_call: NA; clone_size: NA; j_call: TRBJ2-5; v_call: TRBV5-1; cdr3_nt: TGCGCCAGCAGCACCGGAGGAGGTAAAGAGACCCAGTACTTC; cdr3_aa: CASSTGGGKETQYF
d_call: NA; clone_size: once; j_call: TRBJ1-2; v_call: TRBV28; cdr3_nt: TGTGCCAGCAGTACCTCACGGGGGAGCTATGGCTACACCTTC; cdr3_aa: CASSTSRGSYGYTF
d_call: NA; clone_size: NA; j_call: TRBJ1-6; v_call: TRBV18; cdr3_nt: TGTGCCAGCTCACCAGGGGCCGATAATTCACCCCTCCACTTT; cdr3_aa: CASSPGADNSPLHF
d_call: NA; clone_size: NA; j_call: TRBJ1-1; v_call: TRBV5-4; cdr3_nt: TGTGCCAGCAGCTCGTGGAACACTGAAGCTTTCTTT; cdr3_aa: CASSSWNTEAFF
d_call: TRBD2; clone_size: NA; j_call: TRBJ2-3; v_call: TRBV5-1; cdr3_nt: TGCGCCAGCAGCTTGGCATTGCGGGAGTCCACAGATACGCAGTATTTT; cdr3_aa: CASSLALRESTDTQYF
d_call: TRBD1; clone_size: NA; j_call: TRBJ1-4; v_call: TRBV6-6; cdr3_nt: TGTGCCAGCAGTACAGGGGATTCTGTTGAAAAACTGTTTTTT; cdr3_aa: CASSTGDSVEKLFF
d_call: NA; clone_size: NA; j_call: TRBJ1-3; v_call: TRBV5-1; cdr3_nt: TGCGCCAGCCGCTCTGGAAACACCATATATTTT; cdr3_aa: CASRSGNTIYF